Listed below are T cell receptor beta chains from one sample, sequenced in a study of T cells in Graves' hyperthyroidism and ophthalmopathy. One entry per CDR3 protein, called by TCRdb with MiXCR from the multiplex PCR reads. The sample has 650,000 to 700,000 distinct CDR3 sequences; about 18% are singletons. Sequenced material: blood. These receptors came from a man between 45 and 60 years old with Graves' hyperthyroidism. Each CDR3 is given without its conserved first and last residue.

V: TRBV30; CDR3: AWIRGIHEQY
V: TRBV28; CDR3: ASSFPGQGADTEAF
V: TRBV27; CDR3: ASSLSAPVNQPQH
V: TRBV9; CDR3: ASSVADSGRRDTQY
V: TRBV12-3/TRBV12-4; CDR3: ASSSSGRSAGELF
V: TRBV27; CDR3: ASSLDLYGKLNEQY
V: TRBV19; CDR3: ASSIAGNFYNEQF
V: TRBV20-1; CDR3: SASPILAGIQETQY
V: TRBV3-1; CDR3: ASSLVGGGEQY
V: TRBV11-2; CDR3: ASSLGRGFEQF
V: TRBV5-1; CDR3: ASRGSQEQF
V: TRBV24-1; CDR3: ATSALAGEKNEQF
V: TRBV15; CDR3: ATSRGLAGALAKNIQY
V: TRBV27; CDR3: ASSYAGTSPGYT
V: TRBV27; CDR3: ASSFTGGQVYEQY
V: TRBV13; CDR3: ASSRMTGAVVATQY